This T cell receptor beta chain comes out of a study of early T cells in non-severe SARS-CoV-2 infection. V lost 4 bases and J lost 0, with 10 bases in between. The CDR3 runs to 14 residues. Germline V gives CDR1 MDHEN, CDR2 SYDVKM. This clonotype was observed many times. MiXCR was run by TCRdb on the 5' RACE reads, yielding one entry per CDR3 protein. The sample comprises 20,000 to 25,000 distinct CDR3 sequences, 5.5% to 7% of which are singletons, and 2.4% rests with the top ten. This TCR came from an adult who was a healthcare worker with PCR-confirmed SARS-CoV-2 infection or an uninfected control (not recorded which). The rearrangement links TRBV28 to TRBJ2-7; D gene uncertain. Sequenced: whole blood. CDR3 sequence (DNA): TGTGCCAGCAGTTCAACCCTGAGCTCCTACGAGCAGTACTTC. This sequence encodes CASSSTLSSYEQYF.